These T cell receptor beta chains were read from a single sample in a study of T cell repertoires in cytomegalovirus infection. TCRdb re-derived calls from the reads in MiXCR, one entry per CDR3 protein. The table includes 200,000 to 250,000 distinct CDR3 sequences, 5% to 8.5% detected once. The specimen sequenced was PBMCs. The receptors come from a human donor in good health (CMV status not recorded). Some clones in this sample may be carry-over from other donors' samples. The CDR3 runs from the conserved cysteine through the conserved F or W. A D gene is named only where the DNA matches it firmly. Not all rows give a size; the values are once, few, many and, for expanded clones, a class.

d_gene	v_gene	abundance	j_gene	CDR3aa	CDR3nt
TRBD2	TRBV6-2/TRBV6-3	.	TRBJ2-2	CASSSSGGHTGELFF	TGTGCCAGCAGTTCCAGCGGGGGCCATACCGGGGAGCTGTTTTTT
.	TRBV10-3	many	TRBJ1-2	CAISDPGKRHGYTF	TGTGCCATCAGTGATCCGGGCAAACGACATGGCTACACCTTC
.	TRBV6-6	many	TRBJ2-1	CASSYSGGSSYNEQFF	TGTGCCAGCAGTTACTCTGGGGGGAGCTCCTACAATGAGCAGTTCTTC
.	TRBV12-3/TRBV12-4	many	TRBJ2-3	CASSLEGTGLGTQYF	TGTGCCAGCAGTTTGGAGGGAACAGGGCTAGGAACGCAGTATTTT
TRBD2	TRBV6-2/TRBV6-3	many	TRBJ2-3	CASSYAGGTDTQYF	TGTGCCAGCAGTTACGCGGGGGGCACAGATACGCAGTATTTT
.	TRBV7-9	.	TRBJ1-3	CASSLSAGGNTIYF	TGTGCCAGCAGCTTATCGGCAGGTGGAAACACCATATATTTT
TRBD2	TRBV7-9	many	TRBJ2-7	CASSFDRGGPSYEQYF	TGTGCCAGCAGTTTCGATCGCGGGGGGCCCTCCTACGAGCAGTACTTC
.	TRBV19	.	TRBJ2-1	CASSIEGRYNEQFF	TGTGCCAGTAGTATCGAGGGCCGGTACAATGAGCAGTTCTTC
.	TRBV2	many	TRBJ1-2	CASSAQGANYGYTF	TGTGCCAGCAGTGCCCAGGGAGCTAACTATGGCTACACCTTC
.	TRBV19	many	TRBJ1-4	CASSSDQRRVVGEKLFF	TGTGCCAGTAGCTCCGACCAGAGGAGGGTTGTCGGTGAAAAACTGTTTTTT
.	TRBV28	many	TRBJ2-1	CAILNRGGSYNEQFF	TGTGCCATCCTTAACAGGGGGGGCTCCTACAATGAGCAGTTCTTC
.	TRBV30	few	TRBJ1-2	CADEARGGYTF	TGTGCGGACGAGGCGCGGGGTGGCTACACCTTC
TRBD1	TRBV12-3/TRBV12-4	many	TRBJ1-5	CASSYRTGDQPQHF	TGTGCCAGCAGCTACAGGACAGGGGATCAGCCCCAGCATTTT
TRBD1	TRBV5-6	.	TRBJ1-5	CASSHRQGRQPQHF	TGTGCCAGCAGCCATAGACAGGGGCGGCAGCCCCAGCATTTT
.	TRBV4-2	many	TRBJ2-7	CASSQEYGSYEQYF	TGTGCCAGCAGCCAAGAATACGGCTCCTACGAGCAGTACTTC
.	TRBV7-2	many	TRBJ1-5	CASSLRVIGNQPQHF	TGTGCCAGCAGCTTACGAGTGATAGGCAATCAGCCCCAGCATTTT
.	TRBV7-8	many	TRBJ1-2	CASSPRGQSGYTF	TGTGCCAGCAGCCCCCGGGGGCAGAGTGGCTACACCTTC
.	TRBV11-2	.	TRBJ1-3	CASSLIQGNTIYF	TGTGCCAGCAGCTTAATCCAGGGAAACACCATATATTTT
.	TRBV4-1	.	TRBJ1-6	CASSQDPHGNNSPLHF	TGTGCCAGCAGCCAAGATCCCCACGGGAATAATTCACCCCTCCACTTT
TRBD1	TRBV12-3/TRBV12-4	few	TRBJ1-4	CASSLTGDGEKLFF	TGTGCCAGCAGCTTAACAGGGGATGGGGAAAAACTGTTTTTT
.	TRBV7-9	many	TRBJ1-1	CASSLAALNTEAFF	TGTGCCAGCAGCTTGGCCGCCTTGAACACTGAAGCTTTCTTT
TRBD1	TRBV6-1	many	TRBJ2-1	CASGTDLYNEQFF	TGTGCCAGTGGGACAGACCTCTACAATGAGCAGTTCTTC
TRBD1	TRBV7-2	many	TRBJ1-5	CASSLDRGGNQPQHF	TGTGCCAGCAGCTTAGACAGGGGAGGCAATCAGCCCCAGCATTTT
TRBD1	TRBV9	many	TRBJ1-3	CASSVDEGARYGNTIYF	TGTGCCAGCAGCGTAGACGAGGGGGCGCGCTATGGAAACACCATATATTTT
.	TRBV2	.	TRBJ2-1	CASQRVQGETYNEQFF	TGTGCCAGCCAAAGAGTGCAGGGAGAAACCTACAATGAGCAGTTCTTC
TRBD2	TRBV20-1	few	TRBJ2-5	CSANTGGEKTQYF	TGCAGTGCTAACACGGGGGGAGAGAAGACCCAGTACTTC
TRBD2	TRBV7-2	few	TRBJ2-1	CASSLVAGVDSEQFF	TGTGCCAGCAGCTTAGTAGCGGGAGTGGATAGTGAGCAGTTCTTC
.	TRBV7-6	many	TRBJ1-5	CASSPTSGGGSNQPQHF	TGTGCCAGCAGCCCCACGAGTGGGGGCGGTAGCAATCAGCCCCAGCATTTT
.	TRBV4-2	many	TRBJ2-1	CASSQGGAMSNEQFF	TGTGCCAGCAGCCAAGGAGGGGCAATGAGCAATGAGCAGTTCTTC
.	TRBV4-2	many	TRBJ2-5	CASSSDSLNQETQYF	TGTGCCAGCAGCTCGGACAGTTTGAATCAAGAGACCCAGTACTTC
.	TRBV29-1	many	TRBJ2-1	CSVTEGPNEQFF	TGCAGCGTTACGGAGGGTCCAAATGAGCAGTTCTTC
TRBD1	TRBV11-2	many	TRBJ1-5	CASSPGTVGNQPQHF	TGTGCCAGCAGTCCTGGGACAGTCGGGAATCAGCCCCAGCATTTT
.	TRBV6-4	many	TRBJ1-1	CASSPDPPGLADLFF	TGTGCCAGCAGTCCTGACCCCCCGGGACTGGCGGACCTCTTCTTT
.	TRBV2	many	TRBJ2-1	CASSPTGGGNYNEQFF	TGTGCCAGCAGTCCCACGGGTGGGGGCAATTACAATGAGCAGTTCTTC
TRBD1	TRBV29-1	many	TRBJ2-3	CSVEGTGTSTDTQYF	TGCAGCGTTGAAGGGACAGGGACTAGCACAGATACGCAGTATTTT
TRBD1	TRBV20-1	many	TRBJ1-1	CSATLLRGQGTEAFF	TGCAGTGCTACACTGCTCAGGGGGCAGGGAACTGAAGCTTTCTTT